Detailed here is one T cell receptor beta chain. In the source study's methods: Nucleated cell counts were estimated from reference gene primer amplification. The assay was immunoSEQ multiplex PCR, and TCRdb's table has in-frame clones only and misses some. V and J calls and clone size follow that table, whereas D and trimming were derived from the DNA. Of approximately 210,000 clones listed, around 80% were seen once; the top ten hold roughly 8.2%. Deletions cut 2 bases from V and 4 bases from J, with 9 bases between. This CDR3 has 13 amino acids. Germline assignment: CDR1 MNHNS and CDR2 SASEGT. These data belong to a study of blood T cell repertoires in COVID-19. At the level of the study: Sample material is recorded as cDNA or gDNA derived from T cells, B-cell-depleted T cells, or PBMCs.

The sample comprised peripheral blood. The TCR was taken from a woman aged 45-60 years with acute or convalescent COVID-19. The chain joins TRBV6-1 to TRBJ2-7, with a possible D match to TRBD2 (5 bases). CDR3 amino acids: CASSEFSGYEQYF. In DNA, the CDR3 is TGTGCCAGCAGTGAATTCTCGGGATACGAGCAGTACTTC.